The next 28 T cell receptor beta chains were all read from a single sample in a study of shared clonotypes between healthy human individuals. This table comes from immunoSEQ multiplex PCR, and its TCRdb copy is limited to in-frame clones, with some not included. The sample includes some 2,400,000 clones, approximately 94% of them seen just once. Sequenced material: naive CD4+ T cells sorted from blood. Documented subset: CD45RA+ positively selected. The source of these receptors is a man aged 18 to 29 in good health.

V gene TRBV6-6 combines with J gene TRBJ1-1; the D gene is possibly TRBD1 (5 bases). The CDR3 has 16 amino acids. V was shortened by 5 bases and J by 0 bases, with 16 bases between the two germline ends. Germline CDR1 is MNHNY and CDR2 is SVGAGI (reference sequence). DNA for the CDR3: TGTGCCAGCAGTCAGGGAAGGAGGGTCCTGAACACTGAAGCTTTCTTT. It encodes CASSQGRRVLNTEAFF.

The V call is TRBV10-3, the J call TRBJ2-4, with D perhaps matching TRBD1 (5 bases). CDR1 is ENHRY, CDR2 SYGVKD, per germline. The CDR3 sequence is 17 residues long. V was trimmed by 0 bases and J by 0 bases, leaving 12 bases between them. CDR3 nucleotide sequence: TGTGCCATCAGTGAGTCGAAACAGGCTCTAGCCAAAAACATTCAGTACTTC. It translates to CAISESKQALAKNIQYF.

Points on this clone: Other DNA sequences in this sample translate to the same CDR3. The chain joins TRBV2 to TRBJ1-1, with D unresolved. Germline CDR1 reads SNHLY; CDR2 reads FYNNEI. Trimming removed 3 bases from V and 4 bases from J, with 9 bases in between. This CDR3 comprises 13 residues. The CDR3 sequence: CASSEEGPTEAFF. CDR3 bases: TGTGCCAGCAGTGAGGAGGGTCCCACTGAAGCTTTCTTT.

The chain couples TRBV30 to TRBJ1-3, with a tentative D call TRBD1 (6 bases). Germline values: CDR1 GTSNPN, CDR2 SVGIG (reference sequence). The CDR3 loop spans 15 amino acids. V lost 2 bases and J lost 3, with 14 bases in between. CDR3 coding DNA: TGTGCCTGGAGTTCCCAGGGGTTGGTTGGAAACACCATATATTTT. Protein product: CAWSSQGLVGNTIYF.

The chain carries TRBV11-2 and TRBJ2-2, with 9 nucleotides matching TRBD1. V shed 0 bases, J shed 5 bases, and the junction held 7 bases outside the gene matches. The germline V gene has CDR1 SGHAT and CDR2 FQNNGV. The CDR3 runs 17 residues. The CDR3 nucleotides are TGTGCCAGCAGCTTAGACCGGGACAGGGAGGGAACCGGGGAGCTGTTTTTT. As protein: CASSLDRDREGTGELFF.

The chain carries TRBV30 and TRBJ1-2; TRBD1 is a possible D gene (6 bases). The CDR3 has 13 amino acids. CDR1 is GTSNPN and CDR2 is SVGIG in the germline V gene (reference sequence). The ends were cut back, 8 bases at V and 5 bases at J, with 18 bases in the middle. The CDR3, as DNA: TGTGCCGGCCTTGACAGGACGATGTATGGCTACACCTTC. This encodes CAGLDRTMYGYTF. The complete variable domain, with remaining parts taken from reference TRBV30 and TRBJ1-2, reads SQTIHQWPATLVQPVGSPLSLECTVEGTSNPNLYWYRQAAGRGLQLLFYSVGIGQISSEVPQNLSASRPQDRQFILSSKKLLLSDSGFYLCAGLDRTMYGYTFGSGTRLTVV.

This clone was counted once. The V call is TRBV5-5, the J call TRBJ2-7; TRBD2 is a possible D gene (5 bases). V was clipped by 6 bases and J by 5 bases, with 18 bases between them. Germline loops: CDR1 SGHKS, CDR2 YYEKEE (reference sequence). This CDR3 is 14 amino acids long. The CDR3 sequence is CASTRASGNHEQYF. In DNA, the CDR3 is TGTGCCAGCACTCGGGCTTCGGGGAACCACGAGCAGTACTTC.

With respect to this clone: Other nucleotide sequences from this sample produce the same CDR3. The chain links TRBV5-1 to TRBJ1-3, with TRBD1 matching over 7 bases. The CDR3 spans 15 residues. The V segment lost 4 bases and the J segment 0 bases; nucleotides outside the gene matches: 4. Per germline, CDR1 SGHRS and CDR2 YFSETQ. The CDR3 region has the DNA TGCGCCAGCAGCGCAACAGGGGACTCTGGAAACACCATATATTTT. This sequence encodes CASSATGDSGNTIYF.

As concerns this clone: Within the sample, other DNA sequences also encode this same CDR3. The chain joins TRBV5-1 to TRBJ2-7, with unresolved D. In germline, CDR1 is SGHRS, CDR2 YFSETQ. V shed 1 base and J shed 2 bases, with 7 bases lying between them. There are 13 residues in the CDR3. Here the CDR3 DNA reads TGCGCCAGCAGCTTGACGGGTGCCTACGAGCAGTACTTC. Translation gives CASSLTGAYEQYF. The full variable domain, its missing parts supplied by reference TRBV5-1 and TRBJ2-7, is KAGVTQTPRYLIKTRGQQVTLSCSPISGHRSVSWYQQTPGQGLQFLFEYFSETQRNKGNFPGRFSGRQFSNSRSEMNVSTLELGDSALYLCASSLTGAYEQYFGPGTRLTVT.

In this sample, this clone turned up once. The J gene is TRBJ2-1, the V gene TRBV10-1, with 7 bases matching TRBD2. The CDR3 is made up of 14 amino acids. V gave up 5 bases and J gave up 7 bases; unmatched junction bases: 8. Germline CDR1 and CDR2: WNHNN and SYGVQD (reference sequence). This CDR3 is CASSRQLATNEQFF. The CDR3 DNA reads TGCGCCAGCAGTAGGCAACTAGCGACGAATGAGCAGTTCTTC.

The chain is built from TRBV2 and TRBJ1-1; no clear D. The CDR3 sequence is 14 residues long. V was cut by 2 bases and J by 6 bases, with 13 bases left in between. CDR1 is SNHLY, CDR2 FYNNEI, per germline. CDR3 region: CASSEIWETSEAFF. DNA for the CDR3: TGTGCCAGCAGTGAAATCTGGGAGACTTCTGAAGCTTTCTTT.

V gene TRBV5-1 combines with J gene TRBJ2-3; D may correspond to TRBD1 or TRBD2 (6 bases each). The CDR3 runs 14 residues. V lost 2 bases, J lost 6 bases, and 13 bases lay in between. Germline V gene lookup returns CDR1 SGHRS and CDR2 YFSETQ. Here the CDR3 DNA reads TGCGCCAGCAGCTTAGGGGGGCAGGCCGATACGCAGTATTTT. Protein product: CASSLGGQADTQYF.

This clone was seen only once. V is TRBV6-5 and J is TRBJ1-3; no firm D call. The length of the CDR3 is 13 residues. Between the trimmed V and J ends, which lost 6 bases and 8 bases, there was a span of 14 bases. Per germline, CDR1 MNHEY and CDR2 SVGAGI. As DNA, the CDR3 is TGTGCCAGCAGGAATCCAAACGTGGACACCATATATTTT. Translating it yields CASRNPNVDTIYF.

The V and J genes are TRBV5-4 and TRBJ2-5, with 14 positions matching TRBD2. Germline V CDR1 and CDR2: SGHNT, YYREEE (reference sequence). Unmatched junction bases numbered 9, after V lost 6 bases and J lost 2 bases. The CDR3 spans 17 residues. The CDR3 DNA sequence: TGTGCCAGCACCAAGGGACTAGCGGGGGCCGGACAAGAGACCCAGTACTTC. Its protein is CASTKGLAGAGQETQYF.

This chain joins TRBV10-3 and TRBJ2-5; D is perhaps TRBD2 (5 bases). V lost 7 bases, J lost 0 bases, and 12 bases lay in between. The CDR3 runs 14 residues. Per the germline V gene, CDR1 is ENHRY and CDR2 is SYGVKD. The DNA for the CDR3 is TGTGCCATCACCCCAACCGGGAACCAAGAGACCCAGTACTTC. It specifies CAITPTGNQETQYF.

This clone was recorded only once. The gene calls are TRBV30 and TRBJ2-4, with D hard to call. This CDR3 is built from 12 residues. The V end lost 3 bases, the J end lost 1 base, and 4 bases lay between the germline ends. CDR1 and CDR2 (germline): GTSNPN, SVGIG (reference sequence). In nucleotides, the CDR3 is TGTGCCTGGAGGAGTGCCAAAAACATTCAGTACTTC. As protein: CAWRSAKNIQYF.

The chain is built from TRBV27 and TRBJ1-6; D remains unclear. The CDR3 has 12 residues. Trimming cost V 3 bases and J 6 bases, with 3 bases left between them. Germline CDR1 is MNHEY and CDR2 is SMNVEV (reference sequence). CDR3 nucleotide sequence: TGTGCCAGCAGTTTTAGTAATTCACCCCTCCACTTT. Protein: CASSFSNSPLHF.

About this clone: Other DNA sequences in the sample encode the same CDR3. The chain carries TRBV5-5 and TRBJ1-3, with D possibly TRBD1 on 5 matching bases. V lost 0 bases to trimming and J lost 2 bases, with 6 bases between them. Germline assignment: CDR1 SGHKS and CDR2 YYEKEE (reference sequence). There are 14 residues in the CDR3. This CDR3 reads CASSLGGAGNTIYF. CDR3 DNA: TGTGCCAGCAGCTTGGGAGGGGCTGGAAACACCATATATTTT.

The J gene is TRBJ1-6, the V gene TRBV14; D may be TRBD1 (6 bases). The CDR3 has 14 amino acids. The germline gives CDR1 SGHDN, CDR2 FVKESK. The ends were cut back, 1 base at V and 7 bases at J, with 8 bases in the middle. In nucleotides, the CDR3 is TGTGCCAGCAGCCAAGGTGGGGGCAATTCACCCCTCCACTTT. As protein: CASSQGGGNSPLHF. Drawing the rest from reference TRBV14 and TRBJ1-6, the complete variable domain is EAGVTQFPSHSVIEKGQTVTLRCDPISGHDNLYWYRRVMGKEIKFLLHFVKESKQDESGMPNNRFLAERTGGTYSTLKVQPAELEDSGVYFCASSQGGGNSPLHFGNGTRLTVT.

This chain links TRBV5-6 with TRBJ1-6; 9 bases agree with TRBD1. Trimming removed 4 bases from V and 9 bases from J; junction bases left unmatched: 8. This CDR3 region has 15 residues. Germline V CDR1 and CDR2: SGHDT, YYEEEE. The CDR3 nucleotides read TGTGCCAGCAGCGACACCGGGACAGGGCGTTCACCCCTCCACTTT. Protein product: CASSDTGTGRSPLHF.

The rearrangement joins TRBV6-1 to TRBJ2-6; D not certain. Germline V gene sequence: CDR1 MNHNS, CDR2 SASEGT. This CDR3 has 14 amino acids. The ends were cut back, 7 bases at V and 4 bases at J, with 11 bases in the middle. This chain's CDR3 is CASKTQEGANVLTF. The CDR3, as DNA: TGTGCCAGCAAAACCCAGGAGGGGGCCAACGTCCTGACTTTC.

CDR3 DNA sequence: TGTGCCAGTAGTATAGAGAGTATCCAGCCCCAGCATTTT. It is translated as CASSIESIQPQHF. The chain recombines TRBV19 with TRBJ1-5; D call uncertain. CDR3 length: 13 residues. Germline V gene lookup returns CDR1 LNHDA and CDR2 SQIVND (reference sequence). V was shortened by 0 bases and J by 7 bases, with 7 bases between the two germline ends.

The V gene is TRBV11-2, the J gene TRBJ2-1; the D is unclear. CDR1 and CDR2 (germline): SGHAT, FQNNGV. The CDR3 spans 15 residues. Trimming cost V 1 base and J 0 bases, with 7 bases left between them. CDR3 DNA: TGTGCCAGCAGCTTAGGACGGAACTCCTACAATGAGCAGTTCTTC. As protein: CASSLGRNSYNEQFF.

This chain joins TRBV11-2 and TRBJ2-1; 7 nucleotides line up with TRBD1. Germline V lookup: CDR1 SGHAT, CDR2 FQNNGV. The CDR3 covers 16 residues. V gave up 5 bases and J gave up 4 bases; unmatched junction bases: 11. The chain's CDR3 is CASSRSQGSSYNEQFF. CDR3 bases: TGTGCCAGCAGCCGCTCACAGGGGTCATCGTACAATGAGCAGTTCTTC.

V gene TRBV25-1 combines with J gene TRBJ1-4; D perhaps matches TRBD1 (5 bases). Trimming removed 1 base at V and 8 bases at J, with 20 bases between. The CDR3 extends over 17 amino acids. The germline CDR1 and CDR2 sequences are MGHDK and SYGVNS. The CDR3 DNA sequence: TGTGCCAGCAGTGAATGGGGGGTTGTTACAAGGGGAGAAAAACTGTTTTTT. It encodes CASSEWGVVTRGEKLFF.

The V gene is TRBV4-1, the J gene TRBJ2-4; D is unclear. Germline V gives CDR1 MGHRA, CDR2 YSYEKL. Between the trimmed V and J ends, which lost 5 bases and 6 bases, there was a span of 17 bases. The length of the CDR3 is 15 residues. Here the CDR3 DNA reads TGCGCCAGCAGCAAGACCGGGCCCGCCGGAAACATTCAGTACTTC. Its translation is CASSKTGPAGNIQYF.

The chain couples TRBV5-4 to TRBJ1-2; no clear D gene. The germline CDR1 and CDR2 sequences are SGHNT and YYREEE (reference sequence). V was shortened by 4 bases and J by 2 bases, with 18 bases between the two germline ends. The CDR3 is 16 residues long. The CDR3 spells CASSPRTVLTNYGYTF. DNA of the CDR3: TGTGCCAGCAGCCCCCGGACGGTGCTTACGAACTATGGCTACACCTTC. Complete variable domain (other parts from reference TRBV5-4 and TRBJ1-2): ETGVTQSPTHLIKTRGQQVTLRCSSQSGHNTVSWYQQALGQGPQFIFQYYREEENGRGNFPPRFSGLQFPNYSSELNVNALELDDSALYLCASSPRTVLTNYGYTFGSGTRLTVV.

Notes on this clone: A read error may produce the germline difference seen at one junction end. The chain carries TRBV29-1 and TRBJ2-5; D not resolved. CDR1 and CDR2 from the germline V gene are SQVTM and ANQGSEA. The CDR3 loop spans 12 amino acids. The CDR3 here is CSVERSQATQYF. CDR3 in DNA: TGCAGCGTTGAACGTAGCCAAGCGACCCAGTACTTC.